This paragraph covers one T cell receptor (beta chain) sequence. Its target antigen remains unknown. One base away there is no much larger clone; base qualities are not given. TCR libraries were generated with the immunoSEQ multiplex PCR assay, using TCR-beta and/or TCR-alpha/delta assays for each sample. The amplified TCR libraries were sequenced on the Illumina high-throughput platform. For the original study's pipeline: Clustering and dimensionality reduction were performed using pairwise TCRdist distances among GMM-specific receptors from ex vivo sorted or in vitro expanded T cells. Each clinical repertoire was scored by mean NN-distance, the average TCRdist to the nearest 10% of tetramer-positive reference sequences. To compute GEM TCR motif frequency, the fraction of unique TCRs matching known GEM sequences by V/J usage and CDR3 length was calculated. Active tuberculosis was classified by linear discriminant analysis with leave-one-out cross-validation, implemented in scikit-learn. The table comes from immuneACCESS by way of TCRdb, which keeps in-frame sequences with V and J called. Part of the clones is missing from these tables; in studies checked, under half for an unresolved V gene and the rest for unknown reasons. The V and J calls and clone size come from that table; D and trimming were worked out from the DNA. Across this sample there are around 49,000 clones, with 90% to 95% seen only once. The leading ten clones occupy about 1.5% of the sample.

The sample originates from a study of T cells in tuberculosis listed by TCRdb under 2018. Looking at the study overall: To characterize T cells specific for the mycobacterial lipid antigen glucose monomycolate (GMM), the study used CD1B tetramers together with high-throughput TCR immunosequencing. IGRA-negative adolescents, IGRA-positive adolescents with latent tuberculosis and adults with active tuberculosis, ten per group, were compared in a South African clinical cohort. PBMC from patients with active tuberculosis were archived either before the start of standard anti-tuberculosis treatment or within 7 days of starting that treatment. Broader findings and caveats from the paper: Clinical samples were selected based on the availability of cryopreserved specimens, with adults included as active tuberculosis cases and adolescents included as controls. The smaller NN-distances in active tuberculosis patients were driven in part by shorter CDR3-alpha lengths, while the difference seen for TCR-beta was not statistically significant. Active tuberculosis TCR-alpha repertoires showed smaller mean NN-distances to GMM-specific TCRs than IGRA-negative controls, suggesting clonal expansion of these TCRs. An accuracy of more than 80% (AUROC 0.90) was reached by a classifier using the diverse GMM-specific repertoire, compared with more than 65% accuracy when GEM motif frequencies were used.

V ends up 4 bases short and J 3 bases short, with an unmatched junction base count of 4. The cysteine opens and the phenylalanine closes a CDR3 of 17 amino acids. Just CDR3 DNA is preserved here, 51 bases in frame from base 1. For CDR1 and CDR2, the germline V gene lists SGHTA and FQGNSA. The sample's time point, from its label and the paper: new active TB diagnosis, blood taken before or within 7 days of starting treatment. The active tuberculosis patients were newly diagnosed, HIV-seronegative South African adults aged 18 years or older. Active tuberculosis was confirmed by positive sputum smear microscopy and/or positive M. tuberculosis culture. Immunosequencing was performed on unsorted cryopreserved PBMC, with some 91,000 T cells per clinical donor covered on average.

The input for sequencing was PBMCs, taken at tuberculosis diagnosis. This TCR was recovered from an adult with tuberculosis. The sequence is built from TRBV7-2 and TRBJ2-2; 14 bases in the middle match TRBD2. The sequence in DNA is TGTGCCAGCAGCTCCCGGGGACTAGCGGGAGACACCGGGGAGCTGTTTTTT. Translated, it gives CASSSRGLAGDTGELFF.